One sample yielded the 11 T cell receptor beta chains listed below, sequenced in a study of blood T cell repertoires in COVID-19 (dated by TCRdb to 2018 to 2021). The library was built by means of the immunoSEQ multiplex PCR assay. Not all clones reach the TCRdb copy of this immuneACCESS table, which keeps in-frame sequences only. Checked studies attribute under half of the gap to unresolved V genes and leave the rest unexplained. The sample table records fewer than 300,000 clones; approximately 87% of these occur just once. The ten largest clones add up to 2% to 3% of the sample. The sequencing sample was made of peripheral blood. The receptors were gathered from a woman in her sixties or seventies with active or convalescent COVID-19.

In its sample, this clone was seen a few times. This chain joins TRBV3-1 (or the pseudogene TRBV3-2) and TRBJ1-3; 7 bases map to TRBD1. Germline V gene lookup returns CDR1 LGHDT and CDR2 YNNKEL (reference sequence). This CDR3 has 13 residues. Trimming removed 6 bases from V and 4 bases from J; junction bases left unmatched: 3. CDR3 residues: CASSTGAGNTIYF. CDR3 nucleotide sequence: TGTGCCAGCAGTACAGGGGCCGGAAACACCATATATTTT.

This chain joins TRBV5-1 and TRBJ1-1; D is undetermined. Trimming stripped 0 bases from V and 6 bases from J, with 9 bases between. The CDR3 runs to 13 residues. Germline V gene data show CDR1 as SGHRS and CDR2 as YFSETQ. The CDR3 region is CASSLATLAEAFF. The CDR3 bases are TGCGCCAGCAGCTTGGCCACTCTGGCTGAAGCTTTCTTT. The whole variable domain, remainder taken from reference TRBV5-1 and TRBJ1-1, is KAGVTQTPRYLIKTRGQQVTLSCSPISGHRSVSWYQQTPGQGLQFLFEYFSETQRNKGNFPGRFSGRQFSNSRSEMNVSTLELGDSALYLCASSLATLAEAFFGQGTRLTVV.

V gene TRBV6-1 combines with J gene TRBJ1-2; 7 nucleotides align to TRBD1. Trimming took 2 bases from V and 2 from J; bases not matched to a gene: 8. The CDR3 is made up of 16 amino acids. CDR1 is MNHNS, CDR2 SASEGT, per germline. CDR3 residues: CASSELQGFFNYGYTF. CDR3 in DNA: TGTGCCAGCAGTGAACTACAGGGGTTCTTCAACTATGGCTACACCTTC.

V is TRBV12-2 and J is TRBJ2-1; the table's D gene call, TRBD2, was not cross checked with the DNA. TRBV12-2 is annotated as a pseudogene. The CDR3 totals 16 residues. The CDR3 is CASRLGPAGGYNEQFF. CDR3 DNA sequence: TGTGCAAGTCGCTTAGGTCCAGCGGGAGGGTACAATGAGCAGTTCTTC.

The genes are TRBV6-5 and TRBJ2-5, with D possibly being TRBD1 (6 bases). Trimming took 7 bases from V and 4 from J, leaving 10 bases between them. This CDR3 contains 12 residues. Germline V lookup: CDR1 MNHEY, CDR2 SVGAGI. The CDR3 reads CASTSQGETQYF. CDR3 nucleotide sequence: TGTGCCAGCACCTCACAGGGAGAGACCCAGTACTTC.

There are a few counts of this clone. The chain carries TRBV25-1 and TRBJ2-1; D remains unclear. Germline V CDR1 and CDR2: MGHDK, SYGVNS. The CDR3 extends over 12 amino acids. Trimming removed 10 bases from V and 6 bases from J, with 13 bases in between. The CDR3: CATTLSGNEQFF. The CDR3 nucleotides are TGTGCCACCACGCTTTCAGGCAATGAGCAGTTCTTC.

This clone appeared a single time. The rearrangement links TRBV7-9 to TRBJ1-1; no definite D call. Germline lookup yields CDR1 SEHNR and CDR2 FQNEAQ (reference sequence). This CDR3 spans 14 amino acids. V lost 3 bases and J 5 bases, leaving 13 bases between the germline ends. CDR3 nucleotides: TGTGCCAGCAGCTTCACCTCGGCGGGTACTGAAGCTTTCTTT. It yields the protein CASSFTSAGTEAFF. Full variable domain (remainder filled in from reference TRBV7-9 and TRBJ1-1): DTGVSQNPRHKITKRGQNVTFRCDPISEHNRLYWYRQTLGQGPEFLTYFQNEAQLEKSRLLSDRFSAERPKGSFSTLEIQRTEQGDSAMYLCASSFTSAGTEAFFGQGTRLTVV.

This clone was observed at least ten times. The rearrangement joins TRBV5-3 to TRBJ1-6; possibly TRBD1 for D (6 bases). TRBV5-3 is filed as an ORF, its function uncertain. Deletions cut 1 base from V and 4 bases from J, with 9 bases between. The CDR3 is 15 residues long. The CDR3 region is CARSLWTVYNSPLHF. The DNA of the CDR3 is TGTGCCAGAAGCTTGTGGACAGTTTATAATTCACCCCTCCACTTT.

The chain joins TRBV25-1 to TRBJ1-2; 7 nucleotides align to TRBD1. Germline V CDR1 and CDR2: MGHDK, SYGVNS. The length of the CDR3 is 14 residues. The V and J ends lost 1 base and 5 bases, in that order; junction bases with no gene match: 4. The CDR3 loop is CASSESGTEYGYTF. The CDR3 nucleotides read TGTGCCAGCAGTGAATCGGGGACAGAGTATGGCTACACCTTC.

The gene calls are TRBV5-4 and TRBJ1-1; D may be TRBD1 (6 bases). There are 13 residues in the CDR3. V lost 3 bases, J lost 6 bases, and 12 bases lay in between. From germline, CDR1 is SGHNT and CDR2 YYREEE (reference sequence). For the CDR3, the DNA is TGTGCCAGCAGCTCGGACAGATTCTCTGAAGCTTTCTTT. The encoded protein is CASSSDRFSEAFF.

The genes are TRBV7-9 and TRBJ1-4; tentatively, D is TRBD1 (6 bases). CDR1 is SEHNR, CDR2 FQNEAQ, per germline (reference sequence). The CDR3 length is 16 residues. V lost 5 bases, J lost 0 bases, and 13 bases lay in between. The CDR3 here is CASSEDSVATNEKLFF. The CDR3, as DNA: TGTGCCAGCAGCGAGGACAGTGTTGCAACTAATGAAAAACTGTTTTTT.